The source of this T cell receptor (beta chain) is a study of blood T cell repertoires in COVID-19. There are 13 residues in the CDR3. CDR1 is LNHDA and CDR2 is SQIVND in the germline V gene (reference sequence). In the original analysis: Reference gene primer amplification gave estimated nucleated cell counts. Here immunoSEQ multiplex PCR was the method, and the copy in TCRdb shows in-frame clones only, minus some. For V, J and clone size, that table is used; D and trimming come from the DNA. The sample holds 51,000 or so clones, roughly 90% seen once. This TCR was recovered from a man at least 80 years old with acute or convalescent COVID-19. Sequencing was performed on peripheral blood. The chain uses TRBV19 and TRBJ1-5, with D uncertain. CDR3 DNA: TGTGCTTCAAGCCAGGCCAACAATCAGCCCCAGCATTTT. The encoded protein is CASSQANNQPQHF.